This T cell receptor (beta chain) stems from a study of post-analysis software for immune sequencing data. Concerning this clonotype: Its specificity is unknown.

The CDR3 runs 13 residues. Germline CDR1 is DFQATT and CDR2 is SNEGSKA (reference sequence). The V gene lost 3 bases and the J gene lost 2 bases, with 8 bases spanning the gap. Prepared TCR beta cDNA libraries contained unique molecular identifiers. MiXCR, applied by TCRdb to the PCR reads, yields one record per CDR3 protein. This sample carries roughly 870,000 distinct CDR3 sequences, approximately 50% of them seen once, and the ten largest clones take about 4.8%. Study conclusions and caveats: Multiple sclerosis was associated with a significant reduction in normalized Chao1 diversity relative to controls. Roughly 5 TRBV segments, including TRBV5-6, TRBV5-1 and TRBV20-1, were more frequent in patients than controls.

V is TRBV20-1 and J is TRBJ2-1, with no clear D. The clonotype originates from a girl between 5 and 17 years old with multiple sclerosis. Material: blood. The CDR3 sequence is CSARGQAYNEQFF. The CDR3 region has the DNA TGCAGTGCTAGGGGCCAGGCCTACAATGAGCAGTTCTTC.